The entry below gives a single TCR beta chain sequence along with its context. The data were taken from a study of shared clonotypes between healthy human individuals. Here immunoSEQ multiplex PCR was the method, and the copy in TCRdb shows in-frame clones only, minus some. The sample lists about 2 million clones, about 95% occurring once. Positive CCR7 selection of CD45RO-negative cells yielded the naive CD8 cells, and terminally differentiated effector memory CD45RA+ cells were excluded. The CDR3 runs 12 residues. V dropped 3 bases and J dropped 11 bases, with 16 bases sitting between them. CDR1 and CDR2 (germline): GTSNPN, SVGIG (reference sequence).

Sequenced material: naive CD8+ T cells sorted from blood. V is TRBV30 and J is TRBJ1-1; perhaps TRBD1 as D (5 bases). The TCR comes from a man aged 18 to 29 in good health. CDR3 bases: TGTGCCTGGAGCCCACCGGGACCTGGGGCTTTCTTT. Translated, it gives CAWSPPGPGAFF.